Presented here are 13 T cell receptor beta chains from one specimen sequenced in a study of beta chain features in type 1 diabetes. Findings and caveats of the study: Moderate yet significant TCRB CDR3 shortening was seen in Type 1 diabetes patients in all four CD4+ subsets.

The study reverse transcribed the entire isolated RNA, so it sequenced expressed TCRB transcripts. Profiled with immunoSEQ multiplex PCR; TCRdb holds only in-frame clones, not every one. The sample gives roughly 280,000 clones, 24% of which show up once; 0.012% is in the top ten. Which antigens these TCRs recognize remains unknown. The sample taken for sequencing was naive CD4+ T cells from blood. The receptors shown here come from a young woman with type 1 diabetes.

This clone came up a few times. The rearrangement joins TRBV5-4 to TRBJ2-1, with D unclear. The CDR3 is made up of 12 amino acids. V was trimmed by 1 base and J by 9 bases, leaving 8 bases between them. Germline CDR1 SGHNT, CDR2 YYREEE (reference sequence). CDR3 sequence: CASSLYSGEQFF. The CDR3 DNA follows: TGTGCCAGCAGCTTGTATAGTGGTGAGCAGTTCTTC.

This chain links TRBV27 with TRBJ2-7, with D perhaps matching TRBD1 (5 bases). CDR3 length: 14 amino acids. From germline, CDR1 is MNHEY and CDR2 SMNVEV (reference sequence). The V gene lost 4 bases and the J gene lost 2 bases, with 12 bases spanning the gap. In nucleotides, the CDR3 is TGTGCCAGCAGTTCCTGGGGCCGAGCCTACGAGCAGTACTTC. Protein sequence: CASSSWGRAYEQYF.

This clone has more than one count but fewer than ten. Other DNA sequences from this sample encode an identical CDR3 as well. The chain has TRBV30 and TRBJ1-4; a possible D gene is TRBD1 (5 bases). Trimming left V 2 bases short and J 7 bases short, with 11 bases between. The CDR3 contains 13 residues. The germline V gene encodes CDR1 GTSNPN and CDR2 SVGIG (reference sequence). This CDR3 is CAWSSQGGEKLFF. The CDR3 coding sequence is TGTGCCTGGAGTTCGCAGGGTGGTGAAAAACTGTTTTTT.

This clone was counted only a few times. Other DNA sequences in the same sample also yield this CDR3. The V gene is TRBV29-1, the J gene TRBJ1-4, with D possibly TRBD1 on 5 matching bases. The CDR3 spans 12 residues. CDR1 is SQVTM, CDR2 ANQGSEA, per germline. Trimming took 6 bases from V and 5 from J, leaving 10 bases between them. The CDR3 sequence is CSVGGSNEKLFF. For the CDR3, the DNA is TGCAGCGTGGGGGGGAGCAATGAAAAACTGTTTTTT.

This chain joins TRBV19 and TRBJ1-5; D is ambiguous. This CDR3 region has 15 residues. The V end was cut by 7 bases, the J end by 6 bases, with 19 bases between. Germline V CDR1 and CDR2: LNHDA, SQIVND (reference sequence). The DNA of the CDR3 is TGTGCCAGTACCGATGCGAGGTTCCACGGTCAGCCCCAGCATTTT. Its protein product is CASTDARFHGQPQHF.

The chain uses TRBV6-5 and TRBJ2-7, with 9 bases lining up with TRBD1. The CDR3 spans 15 residues. Germline trimming cut 5 bases from V and 3 bases from J; bases unmatched to any gene: 8. Germline values: CDR1 MNHEY, CDR2 SVGAGI. CDR3 nucleotide sequence: TGTGCCAGCAGTAATTCCGGGACAGGGCTCTACGAGCAGTACTTC. Its translation is CASSNSGTGLYEQYF.

This clone came up a few times. This chain joins TRBV30 and TRBJ2-1, with 7 nucleotides matching TRBD1. The ends lost 7 bases at V and 5 bases at J; junction bases unmatched: 8. The CDR3 covers 13 residues. Per the germline V gene, CDR1 is GTSNPN and CDR2 is SVGIG (reference sequence). The CDR3 protein is CASTGTDNNEQFF. The CDR3 DNA reads as TGTGCCTCGACAGGGACCGATAACAATGAGCAGTTCTTC.

This clone was counted between two and nine times. V gene TRBV30 combines with J gene TRBJ1-1; D is perhaps TRBD1 (5 bases). V was trimmed by 4 bases and J by 0 bases, leaving 6 bases between them. Looked up from germline, CDR1 is GTSNPN and CDR2 is SVGIG (reference sequence). The CDR3 consists of 12 residues. The CDR3 spells CAWTGMNTEAFF. The CDR3 coding sequence is TGTGCCTGGACAGGGATGAACACTGAAGCTTTCTTT.

V gene TRBV19 combines with J gene TRBJ1-2; D uncertain. Germline lookup yields CDR1 LNHDA and CDR2 SQIVND (reference sequence). The V end lost 4 bases, the J end lost 4 bases, and 10 bases lay between the germline ends. This CDR3 is built from 13 residues. CDR3 in amino acids: CASSRTVTYGYTF. Here the CDR3 DNA reads TGTGCCAGTAGTAGAACAGTTACCTATGGCTACACCTTC. Drawing the rest from reference TRBV19 and TRBJ1-2, the complete variable domain is DGGITQSPKYLFRKEGQNVTLSCEQNLNHDAMYWYRQDPGQGLRLIYYSQIVNDFQKGDIAEGYSVSREKKESFPLTVTSAQKNPTAFYLCASSRTVTYGYTFGSGTRLTVV.

The V gene is TRBV7-8, the J gene TRBJ2-4; weak D call: TRBD2 (6 bases). Germline lookup yields CDR1 SGHVS and CDR2 FQNEAQ. The CDR3 is made up of 17 amino acids. The V gene lost 5 bases and the J gene lost 0 bases, with 17 bases spanning the gap. The CDR3 reads CASSPSLATLAKNIQYF. CDR3 nucleotide sequence: TGTGCCAGCAGCCCCTCCCTAGCGACTCTAGCCAAAAACATTCAGTACTTC.

This chain joins TRBV19 and TRBJ2-3; no clear D. V was trimmed by 1 base and J by 2 bases, leaving 13 bases between them. Germline V lookup: CDR1 LNHDA, CDR2 SQIVND (reference sequence). The CDR3 sequence is 16 residues long. The CDR3 nucleotides read TGTGCCAGTAGTATAGGTTTGGGCAGCTACACAGATACGCAGTATTTT. It translates to CASSIGLGSYTDTQYF.

This clone has more than one count but fewer than ten. J is TRBJ1-2 and V is TRBV29-1; 7 nucleotides align to TRBD1. The germline V gene has CDR1 SQVTM and CDR2 ANQGSEA. J was trimmed by 2 bases and V by 7 bases; bases with no gene match: 10. The CDR3 contains 14 residues. Here the CDR3 DNA reads TGCAGCGCGCCGACGGGACAGACAAACTATGGCTACACCTTC. Translation gives CSAPTGQTNYGYTF.

This clone has a handful of counts. The sample contains more than one DNA sequence encoding this CDR3. The chain is built from TRBV7-9 and TRBJ1-1, with D unclear. The V gene lost 1 base and the J gene lost 2 bases, with 8 bases spanning the gap. Germline CDR1 reads SEHNR; CDR2 reads FQNEAQ (reference sequence). CDR3 size: 14 residues. The DNA for the CDR3 is TGTGCCAGCAGCTTAGGAACAGATAACACTGAAGCTTTCTTT. It is translated as CASSLGTDNTEAFF.